These 30 T cell receptor beta chains were all obtained from the same sample, sequenced in a study of STAT5B mutations in CD4+ large granular lymphocyte leukemia. Method: immunoSEQ multiplex PCR; TCRdb's copy keeps in-frame clones and lacks some. In the table there are 34,000 or so clones, roughly 80% of which are singletons. The sample was CD4+ T cells from blood buffy coats. Source of these receptors: a human donor in good health.

The rearrangement joins TRBV6-5 to TRBJ1-1; weak D call: TRBD1 (5 bases). Germline-derived CDR1 and CDR2 are MNHEY and SVGAGI. This CDR3 region has 16 residues. The V end was cut by 0 bases, the J end by 4 bases, with 15 bases between. CDR3 nucleotides: TGTGCCAGCAGTTACTCGTCGGGGGTTTGGAGCACTGAAGCTTTCTTT. Translated: CASSYSSGVWSTEAFF.

V gene TRBV18 combines with J gene TRBJ2-3, with TRBD1 matching over 8 bases. J was trimmed by 0 bases and V by 6 bases; bases with no gene match: 8. The CDR3 sequence is 16 residues long. Per germline, CDR1 KGHSH and CDR2 LQKENI. CDR3 amino acids: CASSSTGGTSTDTQYF. CDR3 DNA sequence: TGTGCCAGCTCGTCCACAGGGGGAACTAGCACAGATACGCAGTATTTT.

This chain links TRBV14 with TRBJ2-1, with a tentative D call TRBD2 (6 bases). Trimming stripped 1 base from V and 6 bases from J, with 28 bases between. The CDR3 contains 20 residues. Per the germline V gene, CDR1 is SGHDN and CDR2 is FVKESK. CDR3 in amino acids: CASSQASLAFIAEGLNEQFF. The CDR3 DNA follows: TGTGCCAGCAGCCAAGCGAGTCTCGCTTTTATCGCGGAGGGCCTCAATGAGCAGTTCTTC. The whole variable domain, filled in from reference TRBV14 and TRBJ2-1, reads EAGVTQFPSHSVIEKGQTVTLRCDPISGHDNLYWYRRVMGKEIKFLLHFVKESKQDESGMPNNRFLAERTGGTYSTLKVQPAELEDSGVYFCASSQASLAFIAEGLNEQFFGPGTRLTVL.

The chain carries TRBV10-2 and TRBJ1-5; D gene uncertain. Germline V gene sequence: CDR1 WSHSY, CDR2 SAAADI. Trimming took 6 bases from V and 6 from J, leaving 12 bases between them. CDR3 size: 13 residues. The CDR3 sequence: CASSVVGSQPQHF. CDR3 DNA sequence: TGCGCCAGCAGCGTAGTGGGGTCTCAGCCCCAGCATTTT.

The chain recombines TRBV5-6 with TRBJ2-5; the D gene is possibly TRBD2 (6 bases). The length of the CDR3 is 13 residues. Germline CDR1 SGHDT, CDR2 YYEEEE. With 2 bases removed from V and 7 bases from J, the gap between germline ends came to 12 bases. CDR3 sequence reads: CASSFASAGTQYF. As DNA, the CDR3 is TGTGCCAGCAGCTTCGCTAGCGCGGGGACCCAGTACTTC.

The chain is built from TRBV7-8 and TRBJ2-4, with D hard to call. CDR1 SGHVS and CDR2 FQNEAQ come from the germline V gene. The CDR3 sequence is 14 residues long. Trimming removed 0 bases from V and 8 bases from J, with 11 bases in between. CDR3 sequence reads: CASSLARGRDIQYF. Here the CDR3 DNA reads TGTGCCAGCAGCTTAGCGAGAGGAAGGGACATTCAGTACTTC.

The chain combines TRBV2 with TRBJ1-1, with 10 bases matching TRBD1. This CDR3 is built from 15 residues. In germline, CDR1 is SNHLY, CDR2 FYNNEI. With V trimmed by 4 bases and J by 4 bases, 6 bases remained unmatched. Written as DNA, the CDR3 is TGTGCCAGCAGTGTTCGACAGGGGGCGAGCACTGAAGCTTTCTTT. This translates into CASSVRQGASTEAFF.

This clone showed up just a few times. The V call is TRBV7-9, the J call TRBJ2-7; D is possibly TRBD1 or TRBD2 (5 bases each). CDR1 SEHNR and CDR2 FQNEAQ come from the germline V gene (reference sequence). V was clipped by 1 base and J by 2 bases, with 12 bases between them. The CDR3 has 15 residues. The CDR3 DNA follows: TGTGCCAGCAGCTTAGGGGACCCCCGGACCTACGAGCAGTACTTC. Its protein product is CASSLGDPRTYEQYF.

The chain links TRBV2 to TRBJ2-3; 10 bases are shared with TRBD2. V was pared by 0 bases and J by 15 bases, with 9 bases of the junction left unmatched. The germline CDR1 and CDR2 sequences are SNHLY and FYNNEI. The CDR3 is made up of 14 amino acids. CDR3 loop: CASSEASYTSGKYF. The CDR3 DNA sequence: TGTGCCAGCAGTGAAGCATCTTACACTAGCGGGAAATATTTT.

V is TRBV6-5 and J is TRBJ1-6; no firm D call. Germline CDR1 reads MNHEY; CDR2 reads SVGAGI. Trimming left V 0 bases short and J 10 bases short, with 13 bases between. This CDR3 region has 15 residues. In nucleotides, the CDR3 is TGTGCCAGCAGTTACTCGCCGGAGAGATACTCACCCCTCCACTTT. Translating gives CASSYSPERYSPLHF.

CDR3 amino acids: CASSLTLAGAYEQYF. As DNA, the CDR3 is TGTGCCAGCAGTTTAACGCTAGCGGGGGCCTACGAGCAGTACTTC. The chain uses TRBV27 and TRBJ2-7, with TRBD2 matching over 10 bases. Germline values: CDR1 MNHEY, CDR2 SMNVEV (reference sequence). CDR3 size: 15 residues. The V and J ends lost 2 bases and 2 bases, in that order; junction bases with no gene match: 3.

The rearrangement uses TRBV4-1 and TRBJ2-1, with D maybe TRBD2 (5 bases). The CDR3 has 15 amino acids. The germline V gene has CDR1 MGHRA and CDR2 YSYEKL. V dropped 2 bases and J dropped 2 bases, with 10 bases sitting between them. CDR3 in DNA: TGCGCCAGCAGCCAACCCGACGGGACCTACAATGAGCAGTTCTTC. It codes for CASSQPDGTYNEQFF.

The chain links TRBV14 to TRBJ2-5; 7 bases fit TRBD2. The ends lost 0 bases at V and 5 bases at J; junction bases unmatched: 6. The germline CDR1 and CDR2 sequences are SGHDN and FVKESK. CDR3 size: 15 residues. The CDR3 sequence is CASSQEMGLTETQYF. The CDR3 DNA sequence: TGTGCCAGCAGCCAAGAGATGGGACTAACGGAGACCCAGTACTTC.

J is TRBJ2-5 and V is TRBV18; no clear D gene. The CDR3 is 12 residues long. V shed 5 bases and J shed 0 bases, with 4 bases lying between them. The germline gives CDR1 KGHSH, CDR2 LQKENI. The CDR3 region has the DNA TGTGCCAGCTCAGCGTACCAAGAGACCCAGTACTTC. Amino acid sequence: CASSAYQETQYF.

The chain joins TRBV5-8 to TRBJ2-7; D possibly uses TRBD1 or TRBD2 (5 bases each). Between the trimmed V and J ends, which lost 9 bases and 4 bases, there was a span of 17 bases. This CDR3 has 13 amino acids. The V gene's germline CDR1 is SGHTS and CDR2 YDEGEE. The CDR3 DNA follows: TGTGCCACTTTACCGGGGCATGGATACGAGCAGTACTTC. Translation: CATLPGHGYEQYF.

The count of this clone is one. J is TRBJ2-3 and V is TRBV5-1; 7 nucleotides match TRBD2. V shed 2 bases, J shed 2 bases, and the junction held 8 bases outside the gene matches. CDR3 size: 16 residues. Germline V gene data show CDR1 as SGHRS and CDR2 as YFSETQ. The chain's CDR3 is CASSLVLAVPTDTQYF. The CDR3 DNA reads TGCGCCAGCAGCTTAGTTCTAGCGGTCCCCACAGATACGCAGTATTTT.

The chain carries TRBV9 and TRBJ2-2, with a weak D call TRBD2 (5 bases). Germline lookup yields CDR1 SGDLS and CDR2 YYNGEE. V shed 5 bases and J shed 4 bases, with 18 bases lying between them. This CDR3 comprises 16 residues. Written as DNA, the CDR3 is TGTGCCAGCAGGGCCTCGTGGGAGCGCAGCACCGGGGAGCTGTTTTTT. This translates into CASRASWERSTGELFF.

The chain links TRBV28 to TRBJ2-2; 13 nucleotides line up with TRBD2. J was trimmed by 3 bases and V by 6 bases; bases with no gene match: 10. The CDR3 is made up of 18 amino acids. The germline V gene encodes CDR1 MDHEN and CDR2 SYDVKM. CDR3 amino acids: CASSPKGLAGPHTGELFF. CDR3 nucleotides: TGTGCCAGCAGCCCAAAGGGACTAGCGGGGCCACACACCGGGGAGCTGTTTTTT. Looking up the rest from reference TRBV28 and TRBJ2-2 gives the full variable domain: DVKVTQSSRYLVKRTGEKVFLECVQDMDHENMFWYRQDPGLGLRLIYFSYDVKMKEKGDIPEGYSVSREKKERFSLILESASTNQTSMYLCASSPKGLAGPHTGELFFGEGSRLTVL.

The chain employs TRBV6-5 and TRBJ2-7; 8 nucleotides line up with TRBD1. With V trimmed by 0 bases and J by 4 bases, 5 bases remained unmatched. This CDR3 is built from 15 residues. The germline V gene encodes CDR1 MNHEY and CDR2 SVGAGI. The CDR3 sequence is CASSYSFDRGYEQYF. CDR3 in DNA: TGTGCCAGCAGTTACTCTTTCGACAGGGGATACGAGCAGTACTTC.

The CDR3 nucleotides are TGCGCCAGCAGCCCTGGACCACAAGAGACCCAGTACTTC. Translating gives CASSPGPQETQYF. The chain carries TRBV10-1 and TRBJ2-5; D unresolved. The CDR3 has 13 residues. V lost 6 bases and J lost 2, with 10 bases in between. The V gene's germline CDR1 is WNHNN and CDR2 SYGVQD (reference sequence).

The chain uses TRBV5-4 and TRBJ1-3; possibly TRBD1 for D (5 bases). The CDR3 consists of 15 residues. From germline, CDR1 is SGHNT and CDR2 YYREEE (reference sequence). The V gene lost 1 base and the J gene lost 5 bases, with 13 bases spanning the gap. The CDR3 loop reads CASSLKQGPRNTIYF. In DNA form, the CDR3 reads TGTGCCAGCAGCTTGAAGCAGGGCCCCCGAAACACCATATATTTT.

The chain couples TRBV9 to TRBJ2-3; 8 bases are a match to TRBD2. The V gene end was trimmed by 3 bases and the J gene end by 0 bases; junction bases not matched to a gene: 6. The CDR3 runs to 16 residues. Germline V lookup: CDR1 SGDLS, CDR2 YYNGEE. CDR3: CASSAGGGQSTDTQYF. The CDR3 nucleotides are TGTGCCAGCAGCGCGGGCGGGGGGCAGAGCACAGATACGCAGTATTTT. Together with reference TRBV9 and TRBJ2-3, the CDR3 gives the full variable domain: DSGVTQTPKHLITATGQRVTLRCSPRSGDLSVYWYQQSLDQGLQFLIQYYNGEERAKGNILERFSAQQFPDLHSELNLSSLELGDSALYFCASSAGGGQSTDTQYFGPGTRLTVL.

The chain combines TRBV28 with TRBJ1-5; possibly TRBD1 for D (6 bases). V was shortened by 2 bases and J by 7 bases, with 9 bases between the two germline ends. CDR1 and CDR2 (germline): MDHEN, SYDVKM. The CDR3 covers 13 residues. The CDR3 nucleotides read TGTGCCAGCAGTTTAACAGGGTTGCAGCCCCAGCATTTT. Protein: CASSLTGLQPQHF.

The chain is built from TRBV2 and TRBJ1-5; D may be TRBD1 (6 bases). Germline CDR1 reads SNHLY; CDR2 reads FYNNEI. The ends were cut back, 8 bases at V and 3 bases at J, with 11 bases in the middle. This CDR3 contains 13 residues. The CDR3 spells CASAGVNNQPQHF. The CDR3, as DNA: TGTGCCAGCGCAGGGGTTAACAATCAGCCCCAGCATTTT.

This chain connects TRBV5-4 to TRBJ2-1, with 11 bases fitting TRBD2. This CDR3 has 14 residues. Trimming at V came to 5 bases and at J to 9 bases, leaving 7 bases not matched to a gene. CDR1 and CDR2 (germline): SGHNT, YYREEE (reference sequence). The CDR3, as DNA: TGTGCCAGCAGTCGGGGGCTAGCGGGAGGTGAGCAGTTCTTC. Translating gives CASSRGLAGGEQFF. Looking up the rest from reference TRBV5-4 and TRBJ2-1 gives the full variable domain: ETGVTQSPTHLIKTRGQQVTLRCSSQSGHNTVSWYQQALGQGPQFIFQYYREEENGRGNFPPRFSGLQFPNYSSELNVNALELDDSALYLCASSRGLAGGEQFFGPGTRLTVL.

The rearrangement uses TRBV7-8 and TRBJ1-5; possibly TRBD1 for D (5 bases). This CDR3 is built from 15 residues. CDR1 SGHVS and CDR2 FQNEAQ come from the germline V gene. Deletions cut 1 base from V and 2 bases from J, with 9 bases between. The CDR3 DNA reads TGTGCCAGCAGCTTAGTGGGGGTGGGCAATCAGCCCCAGCATTTT. Protein: CASSLVGVGNQPQHF. Full variable domain (rest looked up from reference TRBV7-8 and TRBJ1-5): GAGVSQSPRYKVAKRGQDVALRCDPISGHVSLFWYQQALGQGPEFLTYFQNEAQLDKSGLPSDRFFAERPEGSVSTLKIQRTQQEDSAVYLCASSLVGVGNQPQHFGDGTRLSIL.

Written as DNA, the CDR3 is TGTGCCAGCAGCCGTCAGGGGGTAGGTACTGAAGCTTTCTTT. It is translated as CASSRQGVGTEAFF. V usage is TRBV5-6 and J usage is TRBJ1-1; 7 bases map to TRBD1. Losses at the gene ends were 4 bases for V and 5 bases for J; bases not matched to a gene: 8. CDR1 and CDR2 (germline): SGHDT, YYEEEE. There are 14 residues in the CDR3.

The V and J genes are TRBV20-1 and TRBJ2-1; unclear D gene. CDR1 DFQATT and CDR2 SNEGSKA come from the germline V gene (reference sequence). This CDR3 is 11 amino acids long. V lost 3 bases, J lost 9 bases, and 9 bases lay in between. DNA of the CDR3: TGCAGTGCTAGTCTTATTCGTGAGCAGTTCTTC. This translates into CSASLIREQFF.

The chain has TRBV4-2 and TRBJ2-1; no definite D call. There are 13 residues in the CDR3. CDR1 is LGHNA and CDR2 is YNFKEQ in the germline V gene. V dropped 1 base and J dropped 13 bases, with 14 bases sitting between them. The CDR3 is CASSQVGRGIQFF. CDR3 nucleotide sequence: TGTGCCAGCAGCCAAGTCGGTAGAGGAATTCAGTTCTTC.

This clone was detected only once. The chain joins TRBV6-5 to TRBJ2-7, with 12 positions matching TRBD1. Germline trimming cut 5 bases from V and 6 bases from J; bases unmatched to any gene: 5. This CDR3 spans 14 amino acids. CDR1 and CDR2 (germline): MNHEY, SVGAGI. In nucleotides, the CDR3 is TGTGCCAGCAGTCCTGGGGACAGGGGGCCCGAGCAGTACTTC. Its translation is CASSPGDRGPEQYF.